These T cell receptor beta chains were read from a single sample in a study of blood T cell repertoires in COVID-19. Using immunoSEQ multiplex PCR, the repertoire was profiled, and TCRdb retains in-frame clones only, with some absent. The table records about 360,000 clones, around 86% of them present only once. Sequences were obtained from peripheral blood. These receptors came from a human donor in a cohort sampled during active COVID-19. The conserved cysteine and the conserved F or W are not part of the CDR3 here. Fields, in order: clone size, V gene, D gene, J gene, CDR3 protein. The D gene is left open where the match is weak. The size entry is marked missing in some rows and otherwise reads once, few, many or a size class.

clone_size: .
v_call: TRBV11-2
d_call: .
j_call: TRBJ2-7
cdr3_aa: ASSSSSDPGAEQY

clone_size: .
v_call: TRBV6-5
d_call: TRBD1
j_call: TRBJ1-6
cdr3_aa: ASSRDRGHNSPLH

clone_size: .
v_call: TRBV5-1
d_call: .
j_call: TRBJ2-5
cdr3_aa: ASSANAAVTRETQY

clone_size: once
v_call: TRBV4-1
d_call: .
j_call: TRBJ2-5
cdr3_aa: ASSHPYGQETQY

clone_size: .
v_call: TRBV5-1
d_call: TRBD1
j_call: TRBJ1-2
cdr3_aa: ASSSYPGDRAYGYT

clone_size: once
v_call: TRBV3-1/TRBV3-2
d_call: .
j_call: TRBJ1-1
cdr3_aa: ASSQGPRNTEAF

clone_size: .
v_call: TRBV9
d_call: .
j_call: TRBJ1-3
cdr3_aa: ASSEAAGNTIY

clone_size: .
v_call: TRBV5-1
d_call: TRBD1
j_call: TRBJ1-2
cdr3_aa: ASSLSGGQYGYT

clone_size: .
v_call: TRBV4-2
d_call: .
j_call: TRBJ1-1
cdr3_aa: ASSQGRNLEAF

clone_size: .
v_call: TRBV19
d_call: TRBD2
j_call: TRBJ2-3
cdr3_aa: ASSTTGTSSDTQY

clone_size: few
v_call: TRBV27
d_call: .
j_call: TRBJ1-6
cdr3_aa: ASSPPGGRSPLH

clone_size: once
v_call: TRBV19
d_call: .
j_call: TRBJ2-2
cdr3_aa: ASSIRFSLRSSVETGELF

clone_size: .
v_call: TRBV6-5
d_call: .
j_call: TRBJ2-7
cdr3_aa: ASSYQFSYEQY

clone_size: .
v_call: TRBV3-1/TRBV3-2
d_call: TRBD2
j_call: TRBJ2-1
cdr3_aa: ASSPTLAGYNEQF

clone_size: once
v_call: TRBV2
d_call: TRBD1
j_call: TRBJ2-3
cdr3_aa: ASSDLGQGPHTRDTQY